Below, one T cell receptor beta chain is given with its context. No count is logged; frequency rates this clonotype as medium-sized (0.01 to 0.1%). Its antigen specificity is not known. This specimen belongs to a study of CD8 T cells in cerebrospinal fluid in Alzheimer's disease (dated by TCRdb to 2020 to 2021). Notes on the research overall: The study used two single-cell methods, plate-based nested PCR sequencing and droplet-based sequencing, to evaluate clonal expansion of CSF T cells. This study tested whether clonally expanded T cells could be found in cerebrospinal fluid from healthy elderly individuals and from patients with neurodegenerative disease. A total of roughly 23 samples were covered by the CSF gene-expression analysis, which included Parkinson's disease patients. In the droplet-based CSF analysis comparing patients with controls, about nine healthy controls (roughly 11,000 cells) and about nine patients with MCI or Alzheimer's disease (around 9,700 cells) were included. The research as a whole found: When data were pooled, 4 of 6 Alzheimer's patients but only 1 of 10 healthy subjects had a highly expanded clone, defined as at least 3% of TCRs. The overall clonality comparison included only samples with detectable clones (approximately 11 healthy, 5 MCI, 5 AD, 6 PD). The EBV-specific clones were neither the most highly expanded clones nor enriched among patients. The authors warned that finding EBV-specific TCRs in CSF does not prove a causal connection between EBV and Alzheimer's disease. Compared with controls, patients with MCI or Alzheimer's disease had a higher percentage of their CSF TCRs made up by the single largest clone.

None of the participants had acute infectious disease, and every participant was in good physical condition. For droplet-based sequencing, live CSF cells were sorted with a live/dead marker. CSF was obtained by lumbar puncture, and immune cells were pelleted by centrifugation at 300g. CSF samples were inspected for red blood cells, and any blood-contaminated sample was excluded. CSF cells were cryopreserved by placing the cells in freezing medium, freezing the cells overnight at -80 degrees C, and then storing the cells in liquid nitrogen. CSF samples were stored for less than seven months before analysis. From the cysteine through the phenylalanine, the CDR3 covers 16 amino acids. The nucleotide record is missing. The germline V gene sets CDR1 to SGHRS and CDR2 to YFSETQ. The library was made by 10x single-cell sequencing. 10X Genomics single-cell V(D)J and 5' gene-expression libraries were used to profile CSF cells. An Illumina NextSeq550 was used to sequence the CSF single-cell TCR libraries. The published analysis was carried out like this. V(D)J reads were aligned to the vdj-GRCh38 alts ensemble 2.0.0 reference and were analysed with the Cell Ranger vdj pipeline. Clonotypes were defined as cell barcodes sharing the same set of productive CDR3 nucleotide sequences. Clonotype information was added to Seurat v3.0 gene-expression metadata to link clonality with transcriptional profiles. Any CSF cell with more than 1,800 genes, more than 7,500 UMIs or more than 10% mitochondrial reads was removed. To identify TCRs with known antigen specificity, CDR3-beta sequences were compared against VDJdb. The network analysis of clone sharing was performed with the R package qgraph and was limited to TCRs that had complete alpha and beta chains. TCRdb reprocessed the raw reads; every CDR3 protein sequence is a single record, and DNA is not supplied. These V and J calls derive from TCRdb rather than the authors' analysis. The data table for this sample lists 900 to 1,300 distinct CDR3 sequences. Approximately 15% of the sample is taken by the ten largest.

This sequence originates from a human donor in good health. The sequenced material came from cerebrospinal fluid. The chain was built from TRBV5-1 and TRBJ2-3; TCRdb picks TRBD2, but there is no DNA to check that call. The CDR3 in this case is CASSLVSGRATDTQYF.